This T cell receptor (beta chain) is from a study of read filtering for tumor transcriptome and immune sequencing. The library was built from about 400 ng RNA with molecular barcoded adaptors for alpha/delta and beta/gamma chains. TCRdb analysed the reads with MiXCR anew, one entry per CDR3 protein. Of 30,000 to 50,000 distinct CDR3 sequences in the sample, about an eighth are singletons; the top ten hold roughly a third. This clonotype was seen at least ten times. CDR3 length: 14 residues. The ends were cut back, 0 bases at V and 2 bases at J, with 7 bases in the middle. CDR1 and CDR2 (germline): SGHRS, YFSETQ.

The chain uses TRBV5-1 and TRBJ2-3; D gene unclear. The sample comprised a population of CD138-negative cells sorted from bone marrow. This sequence was found in a donor at least 40 years old with multiple myeloma. CDR3 residues: CASSLVASTDTQYF. Here the CDR3 DNA reads TGCGCCAGCAGCTTGGTAGCCTCCACAGATACGCAGTATTTT.